The clone carrying this TCR beta chain was recorded only once. This entry belongs to a study of shared clonotypes between healthy human individuals. The CDR3 is 13 residues long. CDR1 is SGHRS and CDR2 is YFSETQ in the germline V gene. V was clipped by 4 bases and J by 1 base, with 7 bases between them. Investigators spread the genomic DNA of each subset evenly over several immunoSEQ plates. In the source study's methods: Sequence data from immunoSEQ were junction-only and lacked quality scores; consequently, filtering differed. TCRdb's table, derived via immunoSEQ multiplex PCR, lists solely in-frame clones and lacks some. V and J calls and clone size are copied from that table; D and trimming were computed from the DNA. The sample contains under 1,100,000 clones, more than 60% of which appear only once.

The sequenced sample was memory CD4+ T cells sorted from blood. The sample's subset: CD45RA-negative fraction. This TCR was recovered from a man aged 18-30 years in good health. The rearrangement links TRBV5-1 to TRBJ2-3; D unclear. The CDR3 loop is CASSHRGTDTQYF. CDR3 bases: TGCGCCAGCAGCCACAGAGGCACAGATACGCAGTATTTT.